The source of this TCR beta chain is a study of blood T cell repertoires in COVID-19. Trimming left V 3 bases short and J 5 bases short, with 16 bases between. CDR1 is KGHSH and CDR2 is LQKENI in the germline V gene. CDR3 length equals 15 residues. Libraries were prepared by immunoSEQ multiplex PCR; TCRdb keeps only in-frame clonotypes and omits some of them. The sample shows about 380,000 clones, around 84% of them seen only once. Sequenced input: peripheral blood. The rearrangement joins TRBV18 to TRBJ1-1; D is ambiguous. The source of this sequence is a woman between 18 and 29 years old with acute or convalescent COVID-19. This chain's CDR3 is CASSPEGRLATEAFF. The CDR3 DNA follows: TGTGCCAGCTCACCCGAGGGAAGGTTGGCGACTGAAGCTTTCTTT.